This TCR beta chain emerged from a study of post-analysis software for immune sequencing data. This clonotype appeared once. Its antigen remains unknown. With 5 bases removed from V and 4 bases from J, the gap between germline ends came to 21 bases. Per the germline V gene, CDR1 is MNHEY and CDR2 is SMNVEV (reference sequence). This CDR3 spans 17 amino acids. Unique molecular identifiers featured in each of the TCR beta cDNA libraries. TCRdb redid the calling of the PCR reads with MiXCR, one entry per CDR3 protein. The data contain about 820,000 distinct CDR3 sequences, roughly 50% of them singletons. Regarding the study as a whole: Patients used a handful of TRBV segments, including TRBV5-6, TRBV5-1 and TRBV20-1, more often than controls.

Material for sequencing was blood. The sequence derives from a girl between 5 and 17 years old with multiple sclerosis. The chain links TRBV27 to TRBJ2-4; weak D call: TRBD2 (6 bases). The CDR3 reads CASSMGLDYRSKNIQYF. CDR3 in DNA: TGTGCCAGCAGTATGGGGCTGGACTACCGAAGTAAAAACATTCAGTACTTC.